This is a list of T cell receptor beta chains from one sample in a study of blood T cells in healthy people across ages. TCRdb re-analysed the 5' RACE reads in MiXCR, keeping a single row per CDR3 protein. Of 1.5 million to 2 million distinct CDR3 sequences in the sample, about two fifths were seen once. Material for sequencing was blood. The receptors shown here come from a human donor in good health. CDR3s include the opening cysteine and the closing phenylalanine or tryptophan. The D gene is left open where the match is weak. Clone size is given for some rows only: seen once, a few or many times, or a class if the clone is expanded.

>-|TRBJ1-1|TRBV9|-
TGTGCCAGCAGCCCCCGGGACCCTTGGGGCACTGAAGCTTTCTTT
CASSPRDPWGTEAFF
>-|TRBJ2-5|TRBV7-2|-
TGTGCCAGCAGCTTATCCTATATCCAAGAGACCCAGTACTTC
CASSLSYIQETQYF
>TRBD1|TRBJ2-7|TRBV5-5|-
TGTGCCAGCAGCTTGCTACAGGGGAATTCCGAGCAGTACTTC
CASSLLQGNSEQYF
>TRBD1|TRBJ1-5|TRBV2|few
TGTGCCAGCAGTGACAGGGGGTACAATCAGCCCCAGCATTTT
CASSDRGYNQPQHF
>-|TRBJ2-5|TRBV6-2/TRBV6-3|few
TGTGCCAGCACTACTCTCGGAAGGTTCCAAGAGACCCAGTACTTC
CASTTLGRFQETQYF
>-|TRBJ2-1|TRBV15|few
TGTGCCACCAGCATCATAGGGCAGGGGTCCTACAATGAGCAGTTCTTC
CATSIIGQGSYNEQFF
>-|TRBJ2-7|TRBV10-3|-
TGTGCCATCAGTGAATTGGCTTCCTACGAGCAGTACTTC
CAISELASYEQYF
>-|TRBJ1-6|TRBV10-3|-
TGTGCCATCAGTTACGGGGGACGGAATAATTCACCCCTCCACTTT
CAISYGGRNNSPLHF
>TRBD2|TRBJ2-1|TRBV4-3|-
TGCGCCAGCAGCCAAGTGGTGTGGCTAGCGGGGGGTATCTCCTACAATGAGCAGTTCTTC
CASSQVVWLAGGISYNEQFF
>TRBD1|TRBJ2-1|TRBV19|-
TGTGCCAGTAGGCGGGGGACAGGGGATTTGCTCAATGAGCAGTTCTTC
CASRRGTGDLLNEQFF
>TRBD1|TRBJ2-5|TRBV7-9|-
TGTGCCAGCAGCTTGGGGTTAAAAGGGACAGGGCCCGCGAGATGGGAGCAGTACTTC
CASSLGLKGTGPARWEQYF
>TRBD1|TRBJ2-7|TRBV20-1|-
TGCAGTGCCACTTGGACAGGGATCGAGCAGTACTTC
CSATWTGIEQYF
>-|TRBJ2-7|TRBV5-6|-
TGTGCCAGCAGCTTCTCACTAGCCCACTACGAGCAGTACTTC
CASSFSLAHYEQYF
>TRBD2|TRBJ2-1|TRBV5-1|-
TGCGCCAGCAGCCCCTCCAGCGGGGAGTACAATGAGCAGTTCTTC
CASSPSSGEYNEQFF
>TRBD2|TRBJ2-3|TRBV10-3|-
TGTGCCATCAGTGAGACTAGGACTAGCGGGGGGATCACAGATACGCAGTATTTT
CAISETRTSGGITDTQYF
>-|TRBJ2-5|TRBV7-2|many
TGTGCCAGCAGCTTAGGGCGGAACCAAGAGACCCAGTACTTC
CASSLGRNQETQYF
>TRBD2|TRBJ2-7|TRBV7-6|-
TGTGCCAGCAGTCCTCCGGGACTAATTTTGAACGAGCAGTACTTC
CASSPPGLILNEQYF
>-|TRBJ2-7|TRBV29-1|few
TGCAGCGTTGCGGGGGAAAGCGAGCAGTACTTC
CSVAGESEQYF
>TRBD2|TRBJ2-5|TRBV13|few
TGTGCCAGCAGTAGGGCTTCAAGCGGGGGAGAGACCCAGTACTTC
CASSRASSGGETQYF
>TRBD2|TRBJ2-7|TRBV12-3/TRBV12-4|few
TGTGCCAGCAGCGCTGCTATTGGACTAGCGGGGTCTAGGGACGAGCAGTACTTC
CASSAAIGLAGSRDEQYF
>-|TRBJ2-2|TRBV5-1|-
TGCGCCAGCAGCTGGACAGCCTCGAACACCGGGGAGCTGTTTTTT
CASSWTASNTGELFF
>TRBD2|TRBJ2-7|TRBV12-3/TRBV12-4|few
TGTGCCAGCAGGGGAGCGGGAAGCTCCTACGAGCAGTACTTC
CASRGAGSSYEQYF
>TRBD1|TRBJ1-4|TRBV28|few
TGTGCCAGCAGTCGCACCGGGACAGGGGTGGTGTTTTTT
CASSRTGTGVVFF
>-|TRBJ2-2|TRBV7-3|-
TGTGCCAGCAGCCCCCAGATCTCCTCCGGGGAGCTGTTTTTT
CASSPQISSGELFF
>-|TRBJ1-1|TRBV7-2|few
TGTGCCAGCAGCTCCCGCCCGACAGCGAACACTGAAGCTTTCTTT
CASSSRPTANTEAFF
>-|TRBJ1-1|TRBV7-9|few
TGTGCCAGCAGCTTATCGTTTCACTCGAACACTGAAGCTTTCTTT
CASSLSFHSNTEAFF
>-|TRBJ1-1|TRBV7-3|once
TGTGCCAGCAGCTTAATGGGCAGTGACACTGAAGCTTTCTTT
CASSLMGSDTEAFF
>-|TRBJ2-1|TRBV4-3|-
TGCGCCAGCAGCCAAGCAGATTTGGGGATCAATGAGCAGTTCTTC
CASSQADLGINEQFF
>-|TRBJ2-1|TRBV20-1|few
TGCAGTGCTAGTGTTCTCCGCATTGGGTACAATGAGCAGTTCTTC
CSASVLRIGYNEQFF
>TRBD2|TRBJ2-1|TRBV7-3|-
TGTGCCAGCAGCCTAAGATCGGGACTAGCTTGGAATGAGCAGTTCTTC
CASSLRSGLAWNEQFF
>-|TRBJ2-1|TRBV20-1|-
TGCAGTGCTAGAGATCGTAGGTTGTGGGGGCGCCTTCACAATGAGCAGTTCTTC
CSARDRRLWGRLHNEQFF
>-|TRBJ2-5|TRBV28|-
TGTGCCAGCAGTTCCCTCATTATAGGACTGGGAGAGCAGTACTTC
CASSSLIIGLGEQYF
>TRBD1|TRBJ2-2|TRBV9|-
TGTGCCAGCAGCGACGGGACAGGGCCGAACACCGGGGAGCTGTTTTTT
CASSDGTGPNTGELFF
>TRBD2|TRBJ2-1|TRBV13|few
TGTGCCAGCAGCCCGCGGGCGGGGGCCTACAATGAGCAGTTCTTC
CASSPRAGAYNEQFF
>-|TRBJ1-6|TRBV20-1|-
TGCAGTGCTAGAGGACCCGGGGACAATTCACCCCTCCACTTT
CSARGPGDNSPLHF
>-|TRBJ1-1|TRBV29-1|few
TGCAGCGTTGAAGATGGGTGGAACACTGAAGCTTTCTTT
CSVEDGWNTEAFF
>TRBD1|TRBJ2-1|TRBV4-1|few
TGCGCCAGCAGCCAAGGCGGGACAGGGCAGTGGAATGAGCAGTTCTTC
CASSQGGTGQWNEQFF
>-|TRBJ2-7|TRBV7-9|many
TGTGCCAGCAGCCCCCGCGACAGGAGCTCCTACGAGCAGTACTTC
CASSPRDRSSYEQYF
>-|TRBJ2-3|TRBV7-2|-
TGTGCCAGCAGCTTAAATCCGGCAGGCAGACCTAGCACAGATACGCAGTATTTT
CASSLNPAGRPSTDTQYF
>-|TRBJ1-1|TRBV7-9|-
TGTGCCAGCAGCTTAGACGCAGGGTTAGCTTTCTTT
CASSLDAGLAFF